The entry below gives a single T cell receptor beta chain sequence along with its context. Its antigen remains unidentified. TCRdb reprocessed the reads with MiXCR, giving one entry per CDR3 protein. The table shows under 500,000 distinct CDR3 sequences, with approximately 42% occurring only once. V trimming: 4 bases; J trimming: 5 bases; junction bases outside the gene matches: 11. The CDR3 extends over 15 amino acids. CDR1 and CDR2 (germline): LNHDA, SQIVND (reference sequence). The sample is drawn from a study of T cell repertoires in cytomegalovirus infection. Study as a whole: Both recently identified HLA-C-restricted and well-studied HLA-B-restricted CMV epitopes were used in the study. Indications came from public TCR beta signatures; they pointed to CMV infection and to a matching HLA type.

Study-wide points: Ex vivo responses were dominated by HLA-C-restricted CMV-specific TCR beta clonotypes. Summed frequency of shared TCR beta families picked out CMV carriers who also had the relevant HLA.

Sample: cultured PBMCs, taken from culture after CMV antigen stimulation. The chain links TRBV19 to TRBJ2-7, with 7 bases that match TRBD1. The TCR sequence derives from a human donor in good health (CMV status not recorded). Some clones in this sample may be carry-over from other donors' samples. The CDR3 reads CASSKNRGVVNEQYF. In DNA, the CDR3 is TGTGCCAGTAGTAAAAACAGGGGCGTCGTGAACGAGCAGTACTTC.